This entry lists 16 T cell receptor beta chains sequenced from one sample in a study of T cell responses to AZD1222 COVID-19 vaccine. This table comes from immunoSEQ multiplex PCR, and its TCRdb copy is limited to in-frame clones, with some not included. The sample holds about 84,000 clones, roughly 89% seen once. Here the sequenced sample was peripheral blood, taken 28 days after the second AZD1222 dose. Receptors originate from an adult who received the AZD1222 COVID-19 vaccine.

CDR3 protein: CASSQQGDGYSPLHF. In nucleotides, the CDR3 is TGTGCCAGCAGCCAACAGGGGGATGGGTATTCACCCCTCCACTTT. The chain links TRBV3-1 (or the pseudogene TRBV3-2) to TRBJ1-6; 7 bases match TRBD1. CDR1 and CDR2 (germline): LGHDT, YNNKEL (reference sequence). Trimming removed 2 bases from V and 8 bases from J; junction bases left unmatched: 6. The CDR3 consists of 15 residues.

This chain connects TRBV28 to TRBJ1-5; TRBD1 matches 11 bases. This CDR3 is 14 amino acids long. CDR1 and CDR2 (germline): MDHEN, SYDVKM. The junction had 4 bases not matched to a gene; V was cut back by 5 bases and J by 7 bases. The CDR3 bases are TGTGCCAGCAGTACGGGACAGGGGGGCCAGCCCCAGCATTTT. Residues: CASSTGQGGQPQHF. Looking up the rest from reference TRBV28 and TRBJ1-5 gives the full variable domain: DVKVTQSSRYLVKRTGEKVFLECVQDMDHENMFWYRQDPGLGLRLIYFSYDVKMKEKGDIPEGYSVSREKKERFSLILESASTNQTSMYLCASSTGQGGQPQHFGDGTRLSIL.

The chain recombines TRBV6-5 with TRBJ2-3; possible D gene TRBD2, 6 bases. Germline loops: CDR1 MNHEY, CDR2 SVGAGI. Trimming pared 5 bases from V and 6 bases from J, leaving 18 bases between. The CDR3 consists of 15 residues. The CDR3 sequence: CASSPRLGEGDTQYF. CDR3 nucleotides: TGTGCCAGCAGTCCCCGACTAGGAGAGGGGGATACGCAGTATTTT.

V and J are TRBV4-3 and TRBJ2-3; TRBD2 matches 8 bases. The CDR3 loop spans 17 amino acids. From germline, CDR1 is LGHNA and CDR2 YSLEER. The J segment lost 6 bases and the V segment lost 0 bases, leaving 11 bases of the junction unmatched. The chain's CDR3 is CASSQEVPGGAPDTQYF. The DNA of the CDR3 is TGCGCCAGCAGCCAAGAGGTTCCGGGGGGGGCCCCCGATACGCAGTATTTT.

This chain uses TRBV11-1 with TRBJ2-1; 7 bases are shared with TRBD1. V trimming: 4 bases; J trimming: 7 bases; junction bases outside the gene matches: 7. This CDR3 spans 14 amino acids. Germline loops: CDR1 SGHAT, CDR2 FQDESV (reference sequence). The CDR3 region has the DNA TGTGCCAGCAGCTCGAGACAGGGAGCTAATGAGCAGTTCTTC. It translates to CASSSRQGANEQFF.

A single count supports this clone. This sequence joins TRBV4-3 and TRBJ1-1; no reliable D call. V dropped 1 base and J dropped 3 bases, with 12 bases sitting between them. The CDR3 sequence is 15 residues long. Germline-derived CDR1 and CDR2 are LGHNA and YSLEER. The CDR3 sequence: CASSQGIGRDTEAFF. CDR3 nucleotide sequence: TGCGCCAGCAGCCAAGGGATCGGGCGGGACACTGAAGCTTTCTTT.

This clone was counted once. The chain has TRBV5-4 and TRBJ2-4, with D perhaps TRBD2 (6 bases). Germline assignment: CDR1 SGHNT and CDR2 YYREEE (reference sequence). This CDR3 has 16 amino acids. The V and J ends lost 0 bases and 3 bases respectively, with 13 bases between them. The CDR3 is CASSLGGAGGKNIQYF. In nucleotides, the CDR3 is TGTGCCAGCAGCTTGGGAGGGGCCGGGGGCAAAAACATTCAGTACTTC.

In the case of this clone: At one boundary the junction diverges from the germline segment, which might be a read error. This chain uses TRBV10-3 with TRBJ2-5, with D maybe TRBD1 (5 bases). CDR1 is ENHRY and CDR2 is SYGVKD in the germline V gene. This CDR3 contains 14 residues. Written as DNA, the CDR3 is TGTGCCATCAGTGAGCAACAAGGGGAAGAGCCCCAGTACTTC. It is translated as CAISEQQGEEPQYF.

This clone was seen only once. The chain combines TRBV9 with TRBJ2-1; 10 bases match TRBD2. This CDR3 comprises 16 residues. Germline loops: CDR1 SGDLS, CDR2 YYNGEE. V was pared by 0 bases and J by 7 bases, with 7 bases of the junction left unmatched. As DNA, the CDR3 is TGTGCCAGCAGCGTAGATTTAGCGGGGGGAAGGAATGAGCAGTTCTTC. Its translation is CASSVDLAGGRNEQFF.

A single count supports this clone. This rearrangement joins TRBV6-5 to TRBJ2-5, with 7 bases fitting TRBD2. Trimming at V came to 4 bases and at J to 5 bases, leaving 4 bases not matched to a gene. Germline V CDR1 and CDR2: MNHEY, SVGAGI. The CDR3 has 13 amino acids. The CDR3 DNA is TGTGCCAGCAGTTTTGTGGGGGGGGAGACCCAGTACTTC. It yields the protein CASSFVGGETQYF.

The rearrangement links TRBV5-1 to TRBJ2-1; TRBD2 agrees at 14 bases. Trimming took 4 bases from V and 3 from J; bases not matched to a gene: 6. The CDR3 sequence is 17 residues long. Germline V gene data show CDR1 as SGHRS and CDR2 as YFSETQ. The CDR3 region is CASSMGLAGVGYNEQFF. CDR3 coding DNA: TGCGCCAGCAGCATGGGACTAGCGGGGGTCGGCTACAATGAGCAGTTCTTC.

The chain couples TRBV7-8 to TRBJ2-4; D might be TRBD1 or TRBD2, each matching 5 bases. This CDR3 region has 16 residues. V was clipped by 1 base and J by 0 bases, with 10 bases between them. Germline CDR1 and CDR2: SGHVS and FQNEAQ. CDR3 protein: CASSLDWDPAKNIQYF. The CDR3 DNA sequence: TGTGCCAGCAGCTTAGACTGGGACCCAGCCAAAAACATTCAGTACTTC.

The chain joins TRBV19 to TRBJ2-3; the match to TRBD2 covers 7 bases. The CDR3 covers 13 residues. J was trimmed by 3 bases and V by 7 bases; bases with no gene match: 4. CDR1 is LNHDA, CDR2 SQIVND, per germline (reference sequence). DNA of the CDR3: TGTGCCAGTACTCCAGCGGGAACAGATACGCAGTATTTT. Translating it yields CASTPAGTDTQYF.

The rearrangement uses TRBV15 and TRBJ1-2; TRBD1 matches at 7 bases. This CDR3 has 14 residues. Germline lookup yields CDR1 LNHNV and CDR2 YYDKDF (reference sequence). The V segment lost 0 bases and the J segment 3 bases; nucleotides outside the gene matches: 1. The CDR3 DNA is TGTGCCACCAGCAGAGATACAGGGGACTATGGCTACACCTTC. This translates into CATSRDTGDYGYTF.

The rearrangement uses TRBV19 and TRBJ1-1; D is possibly TRBD1 (6 bases). This CDR3 is 13 amino acids long. Germline V gene lookup returns CDR1 LNHDA and CDR2 SQIVND (reference sequence). Trimming stripped 8 bases from V and 3 bases from J, with 13 bases between. CDR3 DNA: TGTGCCAGTGCAAGGGGGACCCACACTGAAGCTTTCTTT. As protein: CASARGTHTEAFF.

The chain recombines TRBV7-2 with TRBJ1-5, with 9 positions matching TRBD1. Trimming cost V 5 bases and J 3 bases; bases outside gene matches: 5. Germline loops: CDR1 SGHTA, CDR2 FQGNSA. This CDR3 contains 15 residues. The CDR3 coding sequence is TGTGCCAGCAGCCATACAGGGGGCCTCAATCAGCCCCAGCATTTT. This translates into CASSHTGGLNQPQHF.